The 6 T cell receptor beta chains below all came from one sample that was sequenced in a study of regulatory T cells in long-lasting Graves disease (dated by TCRdb to the early 2020s). What this sample's time point label stands for: persistent/refractory GD, antithyroid drugs over 5 years with positive TRAb. For both TCR sequencing and RNA sequencing, RNA was extracted from PBMCs using TRIzol. To prepare the library, multiplex PCR was applied. Instrument used: Illumina HiSeq 4000. iRepertoire HTBI primers and Arm-PCR amplification of CDR3 regions were used to construct TCR beta libraries. TCRdb reprocessed the public reads (quality trimming at Q25 with fastp, clone calling with MiXCR) and kept in-frame beta chains. Records with the same CDR3 protein are collapsed into one entry carrying the most frequent genes and DNA. The sample has under 450,000 distinct CDR3 sequences on record, around 22% of them singletons. Clones ranked in the top ten supply about 26% of the sample.

Sequences were derived from peripheral blood mononuclear cells (PBMCs), sampled when the disease was refractory, from a patient treated with antithyroid drugs. Receptors originate from a female donor with Graves disease.

This clonotype was counted many times. The gene calls are TRBV2 and TRBJ1-1; no clear D gene. The V gene lost 1 base and the J gene lost 0 bases, with 9 bases spanning the gap. The CDR3 consists of 15 residues. Per the germline V gene, CDR1 is SNHLY and CDR2 is FYNNEI. The CDR3 nucleotides read TGTGCCAGCAGTGAAGGCCAATCAATGAACACTGAAGCTTTCTTT. It is translated as CASSEGQSMNTEAFF.

The sample holds a few counts of this clonotype. One end of the junction varies from germline; a read error may be responsible. The V gene is TRBV11-2, the J gene TRBJ2-1, with no clear D. The CDR3 is made up of 15 amino acids. CDR1 SGHAT and CDR2 FQNNGV come from the germline V gene. The CDR3 region has the DNA TGTGCCAGCAGCCTAGATGTTCATTCCTACAATGAGCAGTTCTTC. This encodes CASSLDVHSYNEQFF.

The chain joins TRBV7-9 to TRBJ2-7; D is undetermined. Trimming took 1 base from V and 6 from J, leaving 25 bases between them. The length of the CDR3 is 18 residues. Per the germline V gene, CDR1 is SEHNR and CDR2 is FQNEAQ (reference sequence). The CDR3, as DNA: TGTGCCAGCAGCTTAGGATTTCCCGCGGCAGGAGTCCTTGCCGAGCAGTACTTC. It codes for CASSLGFPAAGVLAEQYF.

This clonotype was counted only a few times. This chain connects TRBV6-5 to TRBJ1-1; D unresolved. This CDR3 contains 15 residues. Germline loops: CDR1 MNHEY, CDR2 SVGAGI. V lost 1 base, J lost 6 bases, and 15 bases lay in between. The CDR3 loop is CASSYFGSEGPEAFF. CDR3 in DNA: TGTGCCAGCAGTTACTTTGGGTCTGAAGGGCCTGAAGCTTTCTTT.

For this clonotype: A much larger clone differs by one base, so this may be a read error. The gene calls are TRBV2 and TRBJ2-7; D is possibly TRBD1 (5 bases). This CDR3 has 12 residues. The germline V gene has CDR1 SNHLY and CDR2 FYNNEI. Trimming pared 8 bases from V and 3 bases from J, leaving 11 bases between. CDR3: CASRSGNYEQYF. The DNA of the CDR3 is TGTGCCAGCCGTTCAGGGAACTACGAGCAGTACTTC.

This clonotype has just one count. The chain carries TRBV27 and TRBJ2-1, with 10 bases that match TRBD2. The CDR3 totals 16 residues. Looked up from germline, CDR1 is MNHEY and CDR2 is SMNVEV (reference sequence). Trimming removed 5 bases from V and 3 bases from J; junction bases left unmatched: 7. CDR3 sequence (DNA): TGTGCCAGCAGTCCCCTACTAGCGGGGAGCTACAATGAGCAGTTCTTC. Residues: CASSPLLAGSYNEQFF.